Sequencing of this T cell receptor beta chain was carried out in a study of blood T cell dynamics during melanoma immunotherapy. The method was immunoSEQ multiplex PCR; TCRdb's version includes in-frame clones alone and lacks a portion of them. Of 12,000 or so clones in the sample, 88% were seen once. The CDR3 contains 17 residues. After removal of 7 bases from V and 4 bases from J, the junction contained 15 bases not matched to a gene. Germline V gene sequence: CDR1 MNHEY, CDR2 SMNVEV (reference sequence). Time point specified: week 3, after first cycle of checkpoint inhibitor. J is TRBJ2-5 and V is TRBV27, with 10 bases matching TRBD1. The sequence was obtained from a human donor with melanoma. This sample comprised blood, obtained from a patient treated with checkpoint blockade. CDR3 residues: CASTRQGAPGGPETQYF. CDR3 DNA sequence: TGTGCCAGCACCCGACAGGGGGCGCCGGGGGGTCCAGAGACCCAGTACTTC.